This T cell receptor (beta chain) was sequenced during a study of blood T cell repertoires in COVID-19. Study-level information: COVID-19 samples collected from the United States, Italy and Spain covered acute and convalescent phases.

Original analysis: Nucleated cell counts were estimated from reference gene primer amplification. Clones were read by immunoSEQ multiplex PCR, and TCRdb kept only the in-frame ones, dropping some. V, J and clone size reflect that table, while D and trimming were determined from the DNA. The sample holds about 210,000 clones, about 92% seen once. Trimming left V 0 bases short and J 0 bases short, with 18 bases between. The germline V gene has CDR1 MNHEY and CDR2 SVGEGT. The CDR3 is made up of 19 amino acids. This sequence originates from a man aged 25 to 40 with acute or convalescent COVID-19. The chain joins TRBV6-2 or TRBV6-3 to TRBJ2-4; possible D gene TRBD1, 6 bases. The sample consisted of peripheral blood. The CDR3 protein is CASSYSMVGQLIAKNIQYF. The CDR3 region has the DNA TGTGCCAGCAGTTACTCGATGGTTGGACAGCTGATAGCCAAAAACATTCAGTACTTC.